This entry lists 22 T cell receptor beta chains sequenced from one sample in a study of blood T cells in healthy people across ages. A second PCR of 7 to 11 cycles used a sample-barcoded 5' primer and a J-beta primer mix. MiXCR was run by TCRdb on the 5' RACE reads, yielding one entry per CDR3 protein. The sample shows 650,000 to 1,000,000 distinct CDR3 sequences, about 34% of them seen only once. What was sequenced was blood. The receptors shown here come from a man younger than 35 in good health.

There are many counts of this clonotype. J is TRBJ2-5 and V is TRBV29-1; 12 bases map to TRBD2. The CDR3 is 13 amino acids. From germline, CDR1 is SQVTM and CDR2 ANQGSEA. Trimming removed 6 bases from V and 4 bases from J; junction bases left unmatched: 3. CDR3: CSVGTSGRETQYF. CDR3 sequence (DNA): TGCAGCGTAGGGACTAGCGGGCGAGAGACCCAGTACTTC.

This clonotype was detected a few times. The V and J genes are TRBV5-1 and TRBJ1-2; D gene ambiguous. Germline CDR1 and CDR2: SGHRS and YFSETQ. V lost 0 bases and J 2 bases, leaving 11 bases between the germline ends. This CDR3 has 15 amino acids. CDR3 residues: CASSLASVTNYGYTF. The CDR3 DNA is TGCGCCAGCAGCTTGGCGTCGGTAACAAACTATGGCTACACCTTC.

CDR3 sequence: CASSQERPDGANYGYTF. The CDR3 DNA is TGCGCCAGCAGCCAAGAGCGCCCTGACGGAGCTAACTATGGCTACACCTTC. The chain couples TRBV4-3 to TRBJ1-2; no definite D call. CDR3 length: 17 amino acids. Trimming shortened V by 0 bases and J by 0 bases, and 14 bases separated the two germline ends. Germline V lookup: CDR1 LGHNA, CDR2 YSLEER.

The sample holds a few counts of this clonotype. This sequence joins TRBV20-1 and TRBJ1-1; D possibly corresponds to TRBD1 (6 bases). The germline V and J ends were trimmed by 6 bases and 5 bases, with 10 bases remaining between them. CDR1 is DFQATT, CDR2 SNEGSKA, per germline (reference sequence). The CDR3 contains 11 residues. The CDR3 region has the DNA TGCAGTGCAATACAGGGAACTGAAGCTTTCTTT. Translated: CSAIQGTEAFF.

The chain uses TRBV12-3 or TRBV12-4 and TRBJ1-5, with TRBD1 matching 7 bases. After removal of 6 bases from V and 7 bases from J, the junction contained 6 bases not matched to a gene. CDR3 size: 13 residues. The CDR3: CASRTGSRQPQHF. Here the CDR3 DNA reads TGTGCCAGCAGGACAGGGTCACGGCAGCCCCAGCATTTT.

This clonotype was picked up a small number of times. This chain joins TRBV20-1 and TRBJ2-5; no definite D call. Deletions cut 0 bases from V and 11 bases from J, with 19 bases between. The CDR3 runs to 14 residues. Per the germline V gene, CDR1 is DFQATT and CDR2 is SNEGSKA (reference sequence). This CDR3 is CSARDDGSYNEQYF. The CDR3 coding sequence is TGCAGTGCTAGAGATGACGGCAGTTACAATGAGCAGTACTTC.

There are many counts of this clonotype. This sequence joins TRBV9 and TRBJ2-3, with TRBD2 as a possible D gene (6 bases). Germline V CDR1 and CDR2: SGDLS, YYNGEE. The CDR3 spans 15 residues. Trimming left V 1 base short and J 3 bases short, with 12 bases between. CDR3 in amino acids: CASSVSAGPTDTQYF. DNA of the CDR3: TGTGCCAGCAGCGTATCGGCGGGGCCTACAGATACGCAGTATTTT.

The chain is built from TRBV7-2 and TRBJ2-7; 8 positions agree with TRBD1. The end of the DNA is better explained by TRBJ2-4, so the J call may be wrong. The CDR3 is 15 residues long. Germline values: CDR1 SGHTA, CDR2 FQGNSA. CDR3 protein: CASSPTGGAKNIQYF. The CDR3 nucleotides read TGTGCCAGCAGCCCTACAGGGGGAGCCAAAAACATTCAGTACTTC.

This clonotype turned up a few times. This chain connects TRBV4-1 to TRBJ2-7; D possibly corresponds to TRBD1 (5 bases). Trimming removed 4 bases at V and 4 bases at J, with 14 bases between. There are 14 residues in the CDR3. Per the germline V gene, CDR1 is MGHRA and CDR2 is YSYEKL. The CDR3 coding sequence is TGCGCCAGCAGCCCCAGGGCTGAAATTTACGAGCAGTACTTC. It yields the protein CASSPRAEIYEQYF.

This chain joins TRBV20-1 and TRBJ2-1; a weak D match, TRBD1 (6 bases). V was clipped by 3 bases and J by 4 bases, with 16 bases between them. The germline gives CDR1 DFQATT, CDR2 SNEGSKA (reference sequence). This CDR3 comprises 15 residues. The CDR3 coding sequence is TGCAGTGCTAGCCTTCAGGGGTTTGATTACAATGAGCAGTTCTTC. It encodes CSASLQGFDYNEQFF.

The J gene is TRBJ2-5, the V gene TRBV5-1; either TRBD1 or TRBD2 may supply D (5 bases each). The germline gives CDR1 SGHRS, CDR2 YFSETQ. CDR3 length equals 16 residues. V was shortened by 4 bases and J by 0 bases, with 16 bases between the two germline ends. The chain's CDR3 is CASSRSNVGDQETQYF. The CDR3 DNA is TGCGCCAGCAGCCGTAGTAATGTGGGGGACCAAGAGACCCAGTACTTC.

CDR3 nucleotides: TGCGCCAGCAGCTTGACCCCGGGTCACACTGAAGCTTTCTTT. Translated, it gives CASSLTPGHTEAFF. V usage is TRBV5-1 and J usage is TRBJ1-1; D remains ambiguous. The germline V and J ends were trimmed by 1 base and 3 bases, with 10 bases remaining between them. This CDR3 comprises 14 residues. In germline, CDR1 is SGHRS, CDR2 YFSETQ.

The chain carries TRBV7-2 and TRBJ2-3, with 9 bases matching TRBD1. The germline gives CDR1 SGHTA, CDR2 FQGNSA. This CDR3 comprises 15 residues. The V and J ends lost 4 bases and 3 bases, in that order; junction bases with no gene match: 5. CDR3 amino acids: CASSYWTGATDTQYF. The CDR3 region has the DNA TGTGCCAGCAGCTACTGGACAGGGGCTACAGATACGCAGTATTTT.

The chain links TRBV27 to TRBJ1-1, with D possibly being TRBD1 (5 bases). The CDR3 totals 14 residues. The V end lost 4 bases, the J end lost 4 bases, and 13 bases lay between the germline ends. Germline V lookup: CDR1 MNHEY, CDR2 SMNVEV (reference sequence). CDR3 nucleotide sequence: TGTGCCAGCAGTTCCTCGGGGGGGAGCACTGAAGCTTTCTTT. Translated: CASSSSGGSTEAFF.

The J gene is TRBJ1-5, the V gene TRBV27; 8 nucleotides align to TRBD1. Germline V gives CDR1 MNHEY, CDR2 SMNVEV (reference sequence). The CDR3 runs 13 residues. Trimming cost V 5 bases and J 7 bases; bases outside gene matches: 4. CDR3 sequence reads: CASSRQGYQPQHF. The CDR3 DNA reads as TGTGCCAGCAGTCGACAGGGGTACCAGCCCCAGCATTTT.

This clonotype was found many times. J is TRBJ2-3 and V is TRBV9; TRBD2 might be the D (6 bases). Germline CDR1 reads SGDLS; CDR2 reads YYNGEE. The V and J ends lost 10 bases and 8 bases respectively, with 17 bases between them. CDR3 length: 12 residues. The DNA of the CDR3 is TGTGCCGGAGGGGACGGTCAGGGTACGCAGTATTTT. Translating gives CAGGDGQGTQYF.

This chain joins TRBV20-1 and TRBJ1-1; weak D call: TRBD1 (5 bases). The CDR3 totals 15 residues. Germline V gene lookup returns CDR1 DFQATT and CDR2 SNEGSKA (reference sequence). V shed 0 bases and J shed 3 bases, with 14 bases lying between them. The CDR3 protein is CSARDQGRPYTEAFF. As DNA, the CDR3 is TGCAGTGCTAGAGATCAGGGCAGACCATACACTGAAGCTTTCTTT.

In the case of this clonotype: A read error may produce the germline difference seen at one junction end. This chain connects TRBV6-2 or TRBV6-3 to TRBJ1-1; 7 nucleotides match TRBD1. Germline CDR1 reads MNHEY; CDR2 reads SVGEGT. The CDR3 length is 14 residues. CDR3 protein: CPSSRQGDVAEAFF. DNA of the CDR3: TGTCCCAGCAGCCGACAGGGTGATGTAGCTGAAGCTTTCTTT.

With regard to this clonotype: A much larger clone sits a single nucleotide away, making a read error possible. The rearrangement joins TRBV4-2 to TRBJ2-7, with D unresolved. Germline V gene data show CDR1 as LGHNA and CDR2 as YNFKEQ. The CDR3 runs 12 residues. V was trimmed by 2 bases and J by 5 bases, leaving 7 bases between them. The CDR3 reads CASSQLPNEQYF. The CDR3 nucleotides read TGTGCCAGCAGCCAACTTCCGAACGAGCAGTACTTC.

The V and J genes are TRBV11-1 and TRBJ2-3; D might be TRBD1 (6 bases). Per the germline V gene, CDR1 is SGHAT and CDR2 is FQDESV (reference sequence). Trimming cost V 5 bases and J 2 bases, with 20 bases left between them. The CDR3 extends over 17 amino acids. CDR3 coding DNA: TGTGCCAGCAGCCCCGGAGCGGCAGGGGCCTACACAGATACGCAGTATTTT. Its translation is CASSPGAAGAYTDTQYF.

The sample holds a few counts of this clonotype. The chain joins TRBV6-6 to TRBJ2-5; 7 bases are a match to TRBD1. This CDR3 contains 14 residues. The germline gives CDR1 MNHNY, CDR2 SVGAGI (reference sequence). J lost 3 bases, V lost 10 bases, and 11 bases had no gene match. CDR3 sequence (DNA): TGTGCCACCAGAATGCTGGACAGGAAAGAGACCCAGTACTTC. Encoded protein: CATRMLDRKETQYF.

The gene calls are TRBV12-5 and TRBJ1-4; D is unclear. Germline V gives CDR1 LGHNT, CDR2 FRNRAP. The CDR3 runs to 14 residues. V lost 3 bases and J lost 8, with 13 bases in between. The CDR3 here is CASGFGAFGEKLFF. As DNA, the CDR3 is TGTGCTAGTGGTTTCGGAGCGTTTGGGGAAAAACTGTTTTTT.